The text below deals with one T cell receptor beta chain. What it binds is not known. The junction departs from germline at one end; a sequencing error may be responsible. These data belong to a study of blood T cells in healthy people across ages. Findings of the study overall: Unknown donor CMV status possibly confounded expanded clonotype changes.

Alongside a J-beta primer mix, a sample-barcoded 5' primer served in a second PCR lasting about 7 to 12 cycles. All cDNA molecules were each tagged by a template-switch adaptor with 12 random nucleotides. TCRdb itself ran the 5' RACE reads through MiXCR, one entry per CDR3 protein. The sample holds just under 900,000 distinct CDR3 sequences, 29% seen once. This CDR3 has 12 residues. In germline, CDR1 is LGHNA, CDR2 YNFKEQ. The sequence derives from a woman over 75 in good health. The V call is TRBV4-2, the J call TRBJ1-1; D is ambiguous. Sample: blood. CDR3 loop: CAGSHWRTAAFF. The CDR3 nucleotides are TGTGCCGGCAGCCATTGGAGGACTGCCGCTTTCTTT.